The clone carrying this T cell receptor (beta chain) appeared once. No antigen is known for it. The source of the sample is a study of shared clonotypes between healthy human individuals. Whole-study findings and limits: Clonotype sharing among donors was thought likely to change with sequencing depth.

The test was conducted at deep level. Ten immunoSEQ deep assay plates were used by the authors to sequence unsorted PBMC DNA. Per the original methods: Filtering differed, since immunoSEQ gave only junction sequences and no quality scores. Here immunoSEQ multiplex PCR was the method, and the copy in TCRdb shows in-frame clones only, minus some. V and J calls and clone size are copied from that table; D and trimming were computed from the DNA. The sample has about 510,000 clones; nearly 80% are singletons. The sequence derives from a woman between 40 and 50 years old in good health. Some clones in this sample may be carry-over from other donors' samples. Sequencing was carried out using PBMCs.

The CDR3 DNA reads as TGTGCCAGCAGCCTCAAGAGGGAAAGTGGTGAGCAGTACTTC. It yields the protein CASSLKRESGEQYF. The chain joins TRBV5-4 to TRBJ2-7; possible D gene TRBD2, 5 bases. V lost 4 bases, J lost 7 bases, and 18 bases lay in between. This CDR3 comprises 14 residues. Germline loops: CDR1 SGHNT, CDR2 YYREEE (reference sequence).